This T cell receptor beta chain was obtained from a study of regulatory T cells in long-lasting Graves disease. This clonotype was observed at least ten times. Its antigen is unknown. Assembly of TCR beta libraries relied on iRepertoire HTBI primers together with Arm-PCR of CDR3 regions. Each CDR3 protein is one row after TCRdb ran MiXCR on the multiplex PCR reads. The sample has fewer than 350,000 distinct CDR3 sequences, 15% to 20% seen once. General observations from the study: Persistent cases favored TRBV28, TRBJ1-2 and TRBJ2-5. Persistent patients had a count of shared public clonotypes (around 2,500) that exceeded that of new patients (about 930).

V lost 7 bases to trimming and J lost 0 bases, with 15 bases between them. CDR3 size: 15 residues. Regarding time point: newly diagnosed GD, antithyroid drugs for less than 3 months. PBMC-derived RNA was used for the TCR library. Staff drew about 8.2 milliliters of peripheral blood into EDTA tubes. The chain links TRBV12-3 or TRBV12-4 to TRBJ1-1; D is perhaps TRBD1 (6 bases). This sequence originates from a female donor with Graves disease. The specimen was peripheral blood mononuclear cells (PBMCs), collected at new diagnosis, from a patient treated with antithyroid drugs. The CDR3 nucleotides read TGTGCCAGCACTCTAGGGGGTCTAGTGAACACTGAAGCTTTCTTT. This sequence encodes CASTLGGLVNTEAFF.